This TCR beta chain was profiled in a study of T cells in Graves' hyperthyroidism and ophthalmopathy. Many counts were recorded for this clonotype. TCR beta CDR3 regions were amplified from RNA. During a first-round RT-PCR of the TCR CDR3, the HTBI primer set was used. From the multiplex PCR reads, TCRdb called clonotypes with MiXCR, one entry per CDR3 protein. The sample contains a few hundred thousand distinct CDR3 sequences, about 15% of which appear only once. Germline V gene sequence: CDR1 MDHEN, CDR2 SYDVKM. The germline V and J ends were trimmed by 7 bases and 2 bases, with 16 bases remaining between them. The CDR3 covers 15 residues. For the diagnoses, clinical symptoms, serum thyroxine and TRAb, thyroid ultrasound and orbital computed tomography were used.

The sample consisted of blood. This receptor was taken from a woman between 50 and 59 years old with Graves' hyperthyroidism that later progressed to Graves' ophthalmopathy. V usage is TRBV28 and J usage is TRBJ2-3, with a tentative D call TRBD1 (6 bases). The CDR3 sequence is CASTLLTGITDTQYF. The DNA for the CDR3 is TGTGCCAGCACCCTACTGACAGGCATCACAGATACGCAGTATTTT.